The present entry profiles one T cell receptor beta chain with its context. Its antigen is currently unknown. These data come from a study of T cell clusters in autoimmune cytopenias. The CDR3 has 18 amino acids. The germline CDR1 and CDR2 sequences are MGHRA and YSYEKL. Each sample's input was 250 to 300 ng genomic DNA, some 34,000 genome equivalents. Multiplex touch-down PCR amplified TRB using TRB-A and TRB-B pools in one tube. No DNA is given; TCRdb re-called the multiplex PCR reads and lists each CDR3 protein once. The sample has around 7,000 distinct CDR3 sequences. Overall study results and limits: TRB repertoire shifts in secondary cytopenia and chronic lymphocytic leukemia mostly reflected lymphoma, not autoimmunity.

The clonotype was recovered from a human donor with an autoimmune cytopenia or autoimmune hepatitis (not recorded which). The chain is built from TRBV4-1 and TRBJ2-5; lacking DNA, the TRBD2 call made by TCRdb goes unchecked. Sequencing was performed on peripheral blood. The chain's CDR3 is CASSQITSGGAGQETQYF.